A selection of T cell receptor beta chains follows, all from one sample in a study of cytomegalovirus exposure and HLA in healthy donors. Assay: immunoSEQ multiplex PCR; the TCRdb copy retains only in-frame clones and omits some. The repertoire includes 140,000 to 150,000 clones, around 90% of them detected once, and 4.5% sits in the top ten. The sequenced material came from PBMCs. The origin of the receptors is a man younger than 35 in good health and CMV-seropositive. The CDR3 runs from the conserved cysteine through the conserved F or W. D genes are given only for firm matches. Clone size is stated in some rows and not others, as once, few, many or a class when expanded.

CDR3nt	CDR3aa	abundance	d_gene	v_gene	j_gene
TGTGCCAGTAGTATGACAGGCCTCTCCGAAGCACAGTACTTC	CASSMTGLSEAQYF	-	-	TRBV19	TRBJ2-5
TGTGCCAGCAGCTTCAGCTCTGGGGCCAACGTCCTGACTTTC	CASSFSSGANVLTF	-	-	TRBV7-3	TRBJ2-6
TGCGCCAGCAGCTTGAGTTCTAGTGAGCAGTTCTTC	CASSLSSSEQFF	-	-	TRBV5-1	TRBJ2-1
TGTGCCAGCAGCCTCATACTCACAGATACGCAGTATTTT	CASSLILTDTQYF	-	-	TRBV9	TRBJ2-3
TGCGCCAGCAGCCACGAGGGACACCACCTTGCAACTAATGAAAAACTGTTTTTT	CASSHEGHHLATNEKLFF	-	-	TRBV4-1	TRBJ1-4
TGTGCCAGCTCACCGACGGGATCCTACAATGAGCAGTTCTTC	CASSPTGSYNEQFF	-	-	TRBV18	TRBJ2-1
TGTGCCAGCTCGCTGACTAGCGGGAGGTCGAAAGATACGCAGTATTTT	CASSLTSGRSKDTQYF	-	TRBD2	TRBV18	TRBJ2-3
TGTGCCAGCAGCTTGTGGCAGGGTGAGACCCAGTACTTC	CASSLWQGETQYF	once	-	TRBV5-6	TRBJ2-5
TGTGCCAGCAGCGCCGATCTAGCCCCGGCAGATACGCAGTATTTT	CASSADLAPADTQYF	-	-	TRBV2	TRBJ2-3
TGCGCCAGCAGCCATCAATTCCTACGCGGCCTACCTGACGAGCAGTACTTC	CASSHQFLRGLPDEQYF	once	-	TRBV4-1	TRBJ2-7
TGTGCCAGCAGAAGCGGAGATTCACCCCTCCACTTT	CASRSGDSPLHF	few	-	TRBV28	TRBJ1-6
TGTGCCAGCAGCTTTCGGACAGGACCGAAGAACACTGAAGCTTTCTTT	CASSFRTGPKNTEAFF	-	TRBD1	TRBV5-6	TRBJ1-1
TGTGCCAGCAGACTTACAGGGAACACTGAAGCTTTCTTT	CASRLTGNTEAFF	-	-	TRBV2	TRBJ1-1
TGTGCCAGCAGCCAGGGGGGTAGCGGACAAGAGACCCAGTACTTC	CASSQGGSGQETQYF	-	-	TRBV7-7	TRBJ2-5
TGCGCCAGCAGCCCTAGCGCCGCAGATACGCAGTATTTT	CASSPSAADTQYF	-	-	TRBV4-1	TRBJ2-3
TGTGCCTGGAGTGTAAAACAGGGTGGTTTGTACGGGACTGAAGCTTTCTTT	CAWSVKQGGLYGTEAFF	-	-	TRBV30	TRBJ1-1
TGTGCCAGCAGTCACAGGGAGGATACGCAGTATTTT	CASSHREDTQYF	-	-	TRBV6-5	TRBJ2-3
TGTGCCAGCAGTGGGAGGGCGGGCACCTCCTACGAGCAGTACTTC	CASSGRAGTSYEQYF	once	-	TRBV6-1	TRBJ2-7
TGCAGTGCTAGGTTGGAGGAAAAACTGTTTTTT	CSARLEEKLFF	-	-	TRBV20-1	TRBJ1-4
TGTGCCATCAGGGGGACAACCGGGCAGCCCCAGCATTTT	CAIRGTTGQPQHF	-	-	TRBV10-3	TRBJ1-5
TGCGCCAGCAGCCGTTCGGGGGGTTTGGACAATGAGCAGTTCTTC	CASSRSGGLDNEQFF	once	TRBD2	TRBV4-1	TRBJ2-1
TGTGCCAGCAGTTTAACCTACCCCTACGAGCAGTACTTC	CASSLTYPYEQYF	-	-	TRBV27	TRBJ2-7
TGTGCCAGCAGTGAAAAACAAAACTATGGCTACACCTTC	CASSEKQNYGYTF	many	-	TRBV6-1	TRBJ1-2
TGTGCCTGGAGGAGAGTTACGGGAGCCGGGGAGCTGTTTTTT	CAWRRVTGAGELFF	-	-	TRBV30	TRBJ2-2
TGCGCCAGCAGCCAGATGCTAGCGGGAGGAAACGAGCAGTACTTC	CASSQMLAGGNEQYF	-	TRBD2	TRBV4-1	TRBJ2-7
TGTGCCACCAGCAGAGAGCAGGGGCATGAAAAACTGTTTTTT	CATSREQGHEKLFF	-	-	TRBV15	TRBJ1-4
TGTGCCAGCAGCTTTCCTCCGGGGCGGGAGGAGTTCAATGAGCAGTTCTTC	CASSFPPGREEFNEQFF	once	TRBD2	TRBV7-9	TRBJ2-1
TGTGCCAGCAGCGTAGAACCCACCACGAGCACTGAAGCTTTCTTT	CASSVEPTTSTEAFF	-	-	TRBV9	TRBJ1-1
TGTGCCAGCAGTAGAACTCCCTGGACCGGGGAGCTGTTTTTT	CASSRTPWTGELFF	once	-	TRBV6-4	TRBJ2-2
TGCGCCAGCAGCCTCGGGACAGAGCAGTTCTTC	CASSLGTEQFF	-	-	TRBV4-1	TRBJ2-1
TGCGCCAGCAGCTTGGCGGGGGGGCCCGAAGCTTTCTTT	CASSLAGGPEAFF	few	-	TRBV5-1	TRBJ1-1
TGCGCCAGCAGCCCGGGACTAGCGATTCCCAATGAGCAGTTCTTC	CASSPGLAIPNEQFF	-	TRBD2	TRBV5-1	TRBJ2-1